Sequencing of this TCR beta chain was carried out in a study of high-grade serous ovarian cancer treatment subgroups. At the level of the study: Each sample yielded on average roughly 7,400 unique TCR beta rearrangements from some 14,000 reads. General study findings and limits: Repertoire similarity ranged about 0.095 to 0.8 between tumors of one patient. Bulk tumor TCR sequencing gave no spatial information. Repertoire analysis covered CDR3 alone, not CDR1 or CDR2.

Tumor samples were obtained before definitive surgery or chemotherapy. This CDR3 has 12 residues. Trimming took off 8 bases at V and 4 bases at J, with 8 bases between the two ends. Germline lookup yields CDR1 LGHNA and CDR2 YNFKEQ. The method was immunoSEQ multiplex PCR; TCRdb's version includes in-frame clones alone and lacks a portion of them. The sample carries about 10,000 clones, around 65% recorded once. As concerns this clone: Its antigen is as yet unknown.

The rearrangement links TRBV4-2 to TRBJ2-2, with unresolved D. Sequencing was performed on tumor tissue. The receptor comes from a human donor with high-grade serous ovarian cancer. In nucleotides, the CDR3 is TGTGCCAGCGGCCCGGGCACCGGGGAGCTGTTTTTT. Its translation: CASGPGTGELFF.